This TCR beta chain was recovered during a study of identical twins. Trimming shortened V by 0 bases and J by 15 bases, and 28 bases separated the two germline ends. Germline CDR1 SNHLY, CDR2 FYNNEI. The CDR3 is 17 residues long. There are a few counts of this clonotype. Via MiXCR, TCRdb re-called the 5' RACE reads, giving one row per CDR3 protein. The sample holds roughly 290,000 distinct CDR3 sequences; roughly 10% are singletons and the top ten take about 7.1%. Separately, the same data were catalogued under a study of yellow fever vaccine responses in identical twins.

The TCR was taken from a woman aged 18 to 35 in good health. The chain uses TRBV2 and TRBJ2-3; a possible D gene is TRBD1 (6 bases). Sequences were obtained from CD8+ T cells sorted from blood. CDR3 sequence (DNA): TGTGCCAGCAGTGAAGCGGGTTCCGGGACACCCTTAATAGGCGGTTATTTT. The encoded protein is CASSEAGSGTPLIGGYF.